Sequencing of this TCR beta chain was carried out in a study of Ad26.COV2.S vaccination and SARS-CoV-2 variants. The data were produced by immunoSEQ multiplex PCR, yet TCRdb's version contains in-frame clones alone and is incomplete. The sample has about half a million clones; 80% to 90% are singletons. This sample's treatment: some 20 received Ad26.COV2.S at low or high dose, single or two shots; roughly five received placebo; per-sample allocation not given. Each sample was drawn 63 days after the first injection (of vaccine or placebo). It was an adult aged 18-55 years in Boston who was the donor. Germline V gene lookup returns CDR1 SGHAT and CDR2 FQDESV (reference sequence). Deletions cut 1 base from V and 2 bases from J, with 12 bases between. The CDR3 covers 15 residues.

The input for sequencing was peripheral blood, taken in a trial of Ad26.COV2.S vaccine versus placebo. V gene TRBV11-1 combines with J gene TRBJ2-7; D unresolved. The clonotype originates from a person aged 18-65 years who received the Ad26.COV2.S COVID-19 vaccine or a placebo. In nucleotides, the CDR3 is TGTGCCAGCAGCTTAGGTAGACTTCCGACCTACGAGCAGTACTTC. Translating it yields CASSLGRLPTYEQYF.